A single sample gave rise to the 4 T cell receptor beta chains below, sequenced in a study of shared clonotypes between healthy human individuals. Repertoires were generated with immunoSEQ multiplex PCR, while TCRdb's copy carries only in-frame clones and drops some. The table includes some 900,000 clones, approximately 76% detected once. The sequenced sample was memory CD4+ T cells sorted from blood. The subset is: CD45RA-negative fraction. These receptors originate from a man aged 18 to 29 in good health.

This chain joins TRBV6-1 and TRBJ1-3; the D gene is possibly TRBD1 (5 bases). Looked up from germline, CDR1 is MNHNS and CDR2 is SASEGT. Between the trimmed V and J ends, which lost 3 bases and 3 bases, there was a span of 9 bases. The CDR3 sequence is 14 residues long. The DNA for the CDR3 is TGTGCCAGCAGTGAGCAGGGAAATGGAAACACCATATATTTT. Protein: CASSEQGNGNTIYF.

CDR3 loop: CAISDLAGAYEQYF. The CDR3 nucleotides are TGTGCCATCAGTGATCTAGCGGGAGCCTACGAGCAGTACTTC. This chain joins TRBV10-3 and TRBJ2-7; the match to TRBD2 covers 10 bases. The CDR3 is made up of 14 amino acids. Looked up from germline, CDR1 is ENHRY and CDR2 is SYGVKD. Losses at the gene ends were 3 bases for V and 2 bases for J; bases not matched to a gene: 1.

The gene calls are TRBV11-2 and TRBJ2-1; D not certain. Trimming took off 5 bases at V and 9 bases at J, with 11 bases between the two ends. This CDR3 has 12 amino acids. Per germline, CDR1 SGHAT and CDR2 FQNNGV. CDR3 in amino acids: CASSPRLGEQFF. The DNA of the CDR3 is TGTGCCAGCAGCCCCCGCTTGGGTGAGCAGTTCTTC.

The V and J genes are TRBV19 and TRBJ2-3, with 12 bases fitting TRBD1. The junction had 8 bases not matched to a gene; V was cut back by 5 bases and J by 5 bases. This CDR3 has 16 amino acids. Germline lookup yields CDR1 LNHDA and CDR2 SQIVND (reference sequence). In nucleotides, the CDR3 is TGTGCCAGTAGTCCCGGGACAGGGGGCTGGAGAGATACGCAGTATTTT. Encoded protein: CASSPGTGGWRDTQYF.